This T cell receptor beta chain was obtained from a study of beta chain features in type 1 diabetes. Study-wide findings and caveats: TCRB CDR3 length was moderately but significantly reduced in all four CD4+ subsets of Type 1 diabetes patients. Patients with type 1 diabetes carried fewer insertions and had more deletions at their VDJ junctions. Equally in patients and controls, PCR might preferentially amplify shorter templates.

CD4+ naive, central memory, regulatory and stem cell-like memory cells were sorted via CD45RO/CCR7/CD25/CD127/CD95/CD27. A remark on this clone: Its antigen remains unidentified.

Sequenced material consisted of expressed TCRB transcripts (all of the isolated RNA was reverse transcribed). For naive, central memory and regulatory T cell samples, reads averaged around 3.5 million. The table came from immunoSEQ multiplex PCR; TCRdb's copy has only in-frame clones and leaves some out. The sample has more than 300,000 clones; over 8.5% are singletons. The TCR comes from a man aged 25-45 years with type 1 diabetes. Sequencing used central memory CD4+ T cells from blood.

The CDR3 reads CASRTLAGEETQYF. The CDR3 coding sequence is TGTGCCAGCCGAACTTTAGCGGGTGAGGAGACCCAGTACTTC. The chain couples TRBV5-4 to TRBJ2-5; 7 bases match TRBD2. Germline V gene data show CDR1 as SGHNT and CDR2 as YYREEE (reference sequence). This CDR3 is 14 amino acids long. V was clipped by 7 bases and J by 5 bases; unmatched bases: 11.